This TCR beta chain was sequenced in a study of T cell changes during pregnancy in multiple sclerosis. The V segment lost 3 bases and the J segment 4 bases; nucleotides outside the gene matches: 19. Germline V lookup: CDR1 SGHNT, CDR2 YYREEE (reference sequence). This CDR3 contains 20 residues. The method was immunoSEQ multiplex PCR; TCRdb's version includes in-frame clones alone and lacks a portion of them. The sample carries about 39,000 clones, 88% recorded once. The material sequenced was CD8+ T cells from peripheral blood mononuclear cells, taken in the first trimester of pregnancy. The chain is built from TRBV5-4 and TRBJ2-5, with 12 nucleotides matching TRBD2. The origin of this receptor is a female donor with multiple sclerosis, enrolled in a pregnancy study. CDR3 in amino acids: CASSSFYRLAGARTLETQYF. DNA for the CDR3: TGTGCCAGCAGCTCCTTTTATAGACTAGCGGGGGCCAGAACGCTAGAGACCCAGTACTTC.